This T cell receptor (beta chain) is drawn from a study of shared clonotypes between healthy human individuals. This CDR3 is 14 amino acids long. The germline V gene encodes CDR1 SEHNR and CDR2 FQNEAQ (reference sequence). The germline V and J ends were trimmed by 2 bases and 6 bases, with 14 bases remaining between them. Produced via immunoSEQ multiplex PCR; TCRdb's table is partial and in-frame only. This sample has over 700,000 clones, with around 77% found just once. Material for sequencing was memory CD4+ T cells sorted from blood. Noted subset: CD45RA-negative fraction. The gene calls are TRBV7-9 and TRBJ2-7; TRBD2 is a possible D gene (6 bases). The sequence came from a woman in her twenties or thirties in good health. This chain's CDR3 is CASSLSGVRSEQYF. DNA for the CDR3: TGTGCCAGCAGCTTATCGGGGGTACGTAGCGAGCAGTACTTC.